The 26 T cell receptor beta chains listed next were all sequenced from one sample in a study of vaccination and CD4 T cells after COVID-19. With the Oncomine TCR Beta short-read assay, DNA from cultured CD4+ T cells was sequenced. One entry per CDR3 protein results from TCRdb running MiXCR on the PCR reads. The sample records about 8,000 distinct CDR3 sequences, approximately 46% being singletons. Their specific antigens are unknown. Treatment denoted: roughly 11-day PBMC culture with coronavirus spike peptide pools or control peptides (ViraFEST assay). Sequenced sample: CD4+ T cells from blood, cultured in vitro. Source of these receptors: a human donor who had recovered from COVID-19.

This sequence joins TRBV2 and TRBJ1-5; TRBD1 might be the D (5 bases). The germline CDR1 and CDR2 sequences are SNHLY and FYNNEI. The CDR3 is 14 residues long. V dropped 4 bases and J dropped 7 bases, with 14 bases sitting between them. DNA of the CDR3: TGTGCCAGCAGTGGGGAAGCGGGGCGCCAGCCCCAGCATTTT. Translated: CASSGEAGRQPQHF. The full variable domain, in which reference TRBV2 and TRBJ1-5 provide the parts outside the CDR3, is EPEVTQTPSHQVTQMGQEVILRCVPISNHLYFYWYRQILGQKVEFLVSFYNNEISEKSEIFDDQFSVERPDGSNFTLKIRSTKLEDSAMYFCASSGEAGRQPQHFGDGTRLSIL.

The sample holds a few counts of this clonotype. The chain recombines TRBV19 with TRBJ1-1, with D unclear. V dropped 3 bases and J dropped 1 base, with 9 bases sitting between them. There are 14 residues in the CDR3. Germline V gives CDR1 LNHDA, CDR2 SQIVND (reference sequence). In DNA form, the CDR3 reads TGTGCCAGTAGTATTGCGGTTCCGAACACTGAAGCTTTCTTT. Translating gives CASSIAVPNTEAFF.

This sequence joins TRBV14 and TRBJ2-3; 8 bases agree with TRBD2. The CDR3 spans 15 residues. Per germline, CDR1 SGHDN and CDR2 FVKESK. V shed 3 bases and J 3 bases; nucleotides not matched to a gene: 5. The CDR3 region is CASSQRAGVTDTQYF. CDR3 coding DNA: TGTGCCAGCAGCCAGCGAGCGGGGGTAACAGATACGCAGTATTTT.

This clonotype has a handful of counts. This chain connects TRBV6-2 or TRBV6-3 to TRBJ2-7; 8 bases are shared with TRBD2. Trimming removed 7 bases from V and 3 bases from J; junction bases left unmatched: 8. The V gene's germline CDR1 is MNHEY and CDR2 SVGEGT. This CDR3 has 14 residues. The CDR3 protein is CASINGGADYEQYF. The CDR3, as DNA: TGTGCCAGCATCAACGGGGGGGCAGACTACGAGCAGTACTTC.

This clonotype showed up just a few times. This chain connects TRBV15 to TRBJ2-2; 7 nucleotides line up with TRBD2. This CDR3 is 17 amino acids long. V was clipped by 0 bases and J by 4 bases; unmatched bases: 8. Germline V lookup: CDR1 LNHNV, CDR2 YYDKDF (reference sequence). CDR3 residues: CATSRDRRSGTTGELFF. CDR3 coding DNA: TGTGCCACCAGCAGAGATCGAAGGAGCGGGACCACCGGGGAGCTGTTTTTT.

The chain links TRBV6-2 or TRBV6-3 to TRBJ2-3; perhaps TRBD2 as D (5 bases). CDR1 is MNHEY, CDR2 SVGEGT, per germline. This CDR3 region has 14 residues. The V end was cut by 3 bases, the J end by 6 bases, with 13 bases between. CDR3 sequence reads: CASSYSDSRDTQYF. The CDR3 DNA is TGTGCCAGCAGTTATTCGGACTCGAGGGATACGCAGTATTTT.

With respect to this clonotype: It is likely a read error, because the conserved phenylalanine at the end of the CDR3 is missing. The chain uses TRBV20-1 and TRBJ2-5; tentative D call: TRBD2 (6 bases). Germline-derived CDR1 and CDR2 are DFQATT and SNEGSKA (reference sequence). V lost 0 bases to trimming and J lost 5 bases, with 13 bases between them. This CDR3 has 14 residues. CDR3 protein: CSARDPRAGETQYY. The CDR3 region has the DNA TGCAGTGCTAGAGATCCCAGGGCGGGGGAGACCCAGTACTAC.

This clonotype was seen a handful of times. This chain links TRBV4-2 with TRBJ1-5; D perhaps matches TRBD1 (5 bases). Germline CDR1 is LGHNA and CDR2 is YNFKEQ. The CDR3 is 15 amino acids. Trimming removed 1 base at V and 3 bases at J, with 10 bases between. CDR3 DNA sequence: TGTGCCAGCAGCCAAGTAGGGGCTCACAATCAGCCCCAGCATTTT. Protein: CASSQVGAHNQPQHF.

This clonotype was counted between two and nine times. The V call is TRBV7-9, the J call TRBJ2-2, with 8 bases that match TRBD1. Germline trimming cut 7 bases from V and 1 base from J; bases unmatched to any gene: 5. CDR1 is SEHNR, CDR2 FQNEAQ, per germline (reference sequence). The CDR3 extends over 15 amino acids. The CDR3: CASTPQGGNTGELFF. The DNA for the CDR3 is TGTGCCAGCACTCCACAGGGGGGGAACACCGGGGAGCTGTTTTTT. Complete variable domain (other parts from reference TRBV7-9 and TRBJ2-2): DTGVSQNPRHKITKRGQNVTFRCDPISEHNRLYWYRQTLGQGPEFLTYFQNEAQLEKSRLLSDRFSAERPKGSFSTLEIQRTEQGDSAMYLCASTPQGGNTGELFFGEGSRLTVL.

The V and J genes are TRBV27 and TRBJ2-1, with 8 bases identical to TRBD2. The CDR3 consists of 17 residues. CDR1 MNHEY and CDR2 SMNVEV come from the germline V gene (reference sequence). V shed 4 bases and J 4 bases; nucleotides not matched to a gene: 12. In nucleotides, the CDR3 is TGTGCCAGCAGTTATCCGTCAAGGAGCGGGGGATACAATGAGCAGTTCTTC. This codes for CASSYPSRSGGYNEQFF.

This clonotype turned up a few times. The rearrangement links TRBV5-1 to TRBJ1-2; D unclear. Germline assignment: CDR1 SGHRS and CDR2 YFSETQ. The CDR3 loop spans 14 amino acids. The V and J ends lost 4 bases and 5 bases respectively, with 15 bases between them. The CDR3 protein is CASSPDVRVYGYTF. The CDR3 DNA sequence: TGCGCCAGCAGCCCGGACGTAAGGGTTTATGGCTACACCTTC. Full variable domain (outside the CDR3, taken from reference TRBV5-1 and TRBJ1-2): KAGVTQTPRYLIKTRGQQVTLSCSPISGHRSVSWYQQTPGQGLQFLFEYFSETQRNKGNFPGRFSGRQFSNSRSEMNVSTLELGDSALYLCASSPDVRVYGYTFGSGTRLTVV.

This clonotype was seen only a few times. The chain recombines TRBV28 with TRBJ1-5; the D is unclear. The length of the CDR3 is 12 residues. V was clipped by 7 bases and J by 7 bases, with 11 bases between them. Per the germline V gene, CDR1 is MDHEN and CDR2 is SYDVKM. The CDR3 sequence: CASTTGPQPQHF. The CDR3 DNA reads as TGTGCCAGCACGACCGGCCCCCAGCCCCAGCATTTT.

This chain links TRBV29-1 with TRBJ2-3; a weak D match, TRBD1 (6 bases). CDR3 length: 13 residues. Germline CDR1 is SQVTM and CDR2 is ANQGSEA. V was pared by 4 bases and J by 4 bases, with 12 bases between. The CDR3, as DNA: TGCAGCGTTGTACCCACAGGGTCAGATACGCAGTATTTT. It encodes CSVVPTGSDTQYF.

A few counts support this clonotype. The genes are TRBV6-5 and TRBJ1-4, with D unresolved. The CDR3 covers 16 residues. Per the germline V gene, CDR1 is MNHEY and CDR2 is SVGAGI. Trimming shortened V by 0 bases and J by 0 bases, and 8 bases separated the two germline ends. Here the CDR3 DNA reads TGTGCCAGCAGTTACTCTTTTGGATCAACTAATGAAAAACTGTTTTTT. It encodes CASSYSFGSTNEKLFF.

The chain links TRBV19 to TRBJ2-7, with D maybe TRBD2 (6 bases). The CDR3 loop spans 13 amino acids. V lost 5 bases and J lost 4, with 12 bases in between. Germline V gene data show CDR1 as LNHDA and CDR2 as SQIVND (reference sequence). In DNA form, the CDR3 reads TGTGCCAGTAGTCCAAGGACTACTTACGAGCAGTACTTC. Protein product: CASSPRTTYEQYF.

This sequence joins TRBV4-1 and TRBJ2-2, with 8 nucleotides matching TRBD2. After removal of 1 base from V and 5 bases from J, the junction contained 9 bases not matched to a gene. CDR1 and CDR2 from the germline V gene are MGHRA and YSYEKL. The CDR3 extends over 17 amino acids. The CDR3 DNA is TGCGCCAGCAGCCAAGTTGCGGCGGGAGGAGCGACCGGGGAGCTGTTTTTT. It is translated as CASSQVAAGGATGELFF.

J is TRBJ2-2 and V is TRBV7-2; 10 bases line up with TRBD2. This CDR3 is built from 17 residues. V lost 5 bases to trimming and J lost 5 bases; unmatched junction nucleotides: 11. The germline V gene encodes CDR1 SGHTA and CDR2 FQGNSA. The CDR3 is CASSARTSGIGTGELFF. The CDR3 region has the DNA TGTGCCAGCAGCGCACGGACTAGCGGTATCGGGACCGGGGAGCTGTTTTTT.

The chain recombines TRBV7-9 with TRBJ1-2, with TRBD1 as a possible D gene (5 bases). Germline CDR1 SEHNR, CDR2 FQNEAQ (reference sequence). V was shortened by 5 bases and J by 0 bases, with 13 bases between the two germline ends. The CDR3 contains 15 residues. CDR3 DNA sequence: TGTGCCAGCAGCCCCACCAGGGACGCTAACTATGGCTACACCTTC. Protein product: CASSPTRDANYGYTF.

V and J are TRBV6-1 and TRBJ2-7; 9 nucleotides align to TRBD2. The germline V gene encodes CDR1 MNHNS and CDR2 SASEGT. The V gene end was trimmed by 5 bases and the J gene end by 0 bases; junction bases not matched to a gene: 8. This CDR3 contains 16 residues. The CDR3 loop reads CASSPTPGLASYEQYF. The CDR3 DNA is TGTGCCAGCAGTCCTACCCCGGGACTAGCCTCCTACGAGCAGTACTTC.

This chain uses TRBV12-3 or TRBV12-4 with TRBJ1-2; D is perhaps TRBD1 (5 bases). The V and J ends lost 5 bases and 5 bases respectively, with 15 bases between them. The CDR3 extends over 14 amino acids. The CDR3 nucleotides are TGTGCCAGCAGTCTCGGCCAGGGAGGGTATGGCTACACCTTC. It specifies CASSLGQGGYGYTF.

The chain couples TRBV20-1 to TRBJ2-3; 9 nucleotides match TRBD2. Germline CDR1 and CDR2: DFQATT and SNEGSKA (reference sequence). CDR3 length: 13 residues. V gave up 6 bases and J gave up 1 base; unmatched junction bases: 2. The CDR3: CSALAGGTDTQYF. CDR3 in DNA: TGCAGTGCCTTAGCGGGGGGCACAGATACGCAGTATTTT.

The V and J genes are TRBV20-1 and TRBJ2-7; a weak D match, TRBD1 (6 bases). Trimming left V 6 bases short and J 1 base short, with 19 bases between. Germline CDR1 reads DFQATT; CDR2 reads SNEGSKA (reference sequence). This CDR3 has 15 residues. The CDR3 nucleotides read TGCAGTGCCCCCGACAGGCGGGTTTCTTCCTACGAGCAGTACTTC. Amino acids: CSAPDRRVSSYEQYF.

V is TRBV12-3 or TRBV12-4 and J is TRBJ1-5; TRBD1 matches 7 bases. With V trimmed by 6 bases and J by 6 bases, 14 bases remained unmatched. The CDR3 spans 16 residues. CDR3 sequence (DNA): TGTGCCAGCAGCGAAACGACAGGGTCTTGGAGTCAGCCCCAGCATTTT. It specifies CASSETTGSWSQPQHF.

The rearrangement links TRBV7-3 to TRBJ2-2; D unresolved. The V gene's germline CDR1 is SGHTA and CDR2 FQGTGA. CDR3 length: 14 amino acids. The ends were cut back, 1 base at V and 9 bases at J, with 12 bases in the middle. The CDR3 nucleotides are TGTGCCAGCAGCTTAAAAGAACCAGGCAGGGAGCTGTTTTTT. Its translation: CASSLKEPGRELFF.

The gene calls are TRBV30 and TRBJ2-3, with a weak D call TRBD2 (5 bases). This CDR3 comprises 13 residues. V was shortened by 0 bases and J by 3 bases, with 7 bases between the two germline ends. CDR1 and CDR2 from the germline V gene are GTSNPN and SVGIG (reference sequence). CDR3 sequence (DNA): TGTGCCTGGAGTGTGCGGGTAACAGATACGCAGTATTTT. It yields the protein CAWSVRVTDTQYF.

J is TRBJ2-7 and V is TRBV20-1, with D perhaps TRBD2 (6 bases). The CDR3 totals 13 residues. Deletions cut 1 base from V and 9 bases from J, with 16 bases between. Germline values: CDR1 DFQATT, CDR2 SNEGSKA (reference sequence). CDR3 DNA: TGCAGTGCTAGAGGGGCGGGCGGGGTACGGCAGTACTTC. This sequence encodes CSARGAGGVRQYF.